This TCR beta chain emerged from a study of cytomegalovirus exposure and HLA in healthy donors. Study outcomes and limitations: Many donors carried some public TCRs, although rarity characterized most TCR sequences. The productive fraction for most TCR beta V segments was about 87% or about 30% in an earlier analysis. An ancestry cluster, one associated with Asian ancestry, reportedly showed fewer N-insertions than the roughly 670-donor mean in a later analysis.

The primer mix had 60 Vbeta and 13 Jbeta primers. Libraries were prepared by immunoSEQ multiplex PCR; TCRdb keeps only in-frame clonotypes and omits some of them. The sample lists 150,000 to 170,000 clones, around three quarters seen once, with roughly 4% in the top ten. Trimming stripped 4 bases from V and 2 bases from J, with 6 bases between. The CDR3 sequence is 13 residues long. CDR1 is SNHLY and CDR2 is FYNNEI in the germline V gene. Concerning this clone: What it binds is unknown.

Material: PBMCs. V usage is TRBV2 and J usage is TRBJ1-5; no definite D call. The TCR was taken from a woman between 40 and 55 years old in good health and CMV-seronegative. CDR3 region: CASSVSGNQPQHF. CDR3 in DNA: TGTGCCAGCAGTGTATCCGGCAATCAGCCCCAGCATTTT.